This TCR beta chain was sequenced during a study of Graves' ophthalmopathy and Graves' hyperthyroidism. Findings and limits, study-wide: Ophthalmopathy progression cases were predicted by the model with 70.59% sensitivity and 72% to 80% specificity.

Details on this clonotype: Its antigen is as yet unknown.

RNA transcripts provided the template for amplifying TCR beta CDR3 regions. The first round was an RT-PCR with HTBI primers, and the second round was a multiplex PCR. TCRdb reprocessed the multiplex PCR reads with MiXCR, giving one entry per CDR3 protein. Of approximately 540,000 distinct CDR3 sequences listed, under 40% are singletons. J was trimmed by 3 bases and V by 3 bases; bases with no gene match: 8. Germline assignment: CDR1 MGHDK and CDR2 SYGVNS. The CDR3 sequence is 16 residues long. The source is an adult man with Graves' hyperthyroidism. Sequencing used peripheral blood or thyroid tissue (not recorded which). The V gene is TRBV25-1, the J gene TRBJ2-1, with 7 bases identical to TRBD1. This chain's CDR3 is CASSDPSTGVYNEQFF. CDR3 DNA: TGTGCCAGCAGTGATCCTTCAACAGGGGTCTACAATGAGCAGTTCTTC.